The rows below give T cell receptor beta chains drawn from one sample of a study of Graves' ophthalmopathy and Graves' hyperthyroidism. In TCRdb, the multiplex PCR reads were re-called with MiXCR into one record per CDR3 protein. The sample shows over a million distinct CDR3 sequences, 35% to 40% of them seen only once. The sample was peripheral blood or thyroid tissue (not recorded which). The source of these receptors is an adult man with Graves' hyperthyroidism. CDR3s include the opening cysteine and the closing phenylalanine or tryptophan. The D gene is left open where the match is weak. Where a row states a size, it is once, few, many or the class of an expanded clone; other rows omit it.

v_gene	abundance	d_gene	j_gene	CDR3aa	CDR3nt
TRBV6-5	few	TRBD1	TRBJ2-7	CASRWDRNAYEQYF	TGTGCCAGCAGATGGGACAGGAATGCCTACGAGCAGTACTTC
TRBV6-1	few	-	TRBJ1-4	CASRGLKGGEKLFF	TGTGCCAGCAGGGGACTAAAGGGTGGTGAAAAACTGTTTTTT
TRBV7-9	-	TRBD1	TRBJ2-7	CASSTSGAGGVYEQYF	TGTGCCAGCAGCACCTCTGGGGCAGGGGGCGTCTACGAGCAGTACTTC
TRBV2	once	TRBD2	TRBJ2-2	CASSLSSSGSTGELFF	TGTGCCAGCAGCCTCTCATCTAGCGGGTCCACCGGGGAGCTGTTTTTT
TRBV9	many	-	TRBJ2-7	CASSVDLVEQYF	TGTGCCAGCAGCGTAGACTTAGTAGAGCAGTACTTC
TRBV12-3/TRBV12-4	few	-	TRBJ1-5	CASRPTGAVNQPQHF	TGTGCCAGCAGACCTACGGGGGCCGTCAATCAGCCCCAGCATTTT
TRBV11-2	once	-	TRBJ2-7	CASSTWTESYEQYF	TGTGCCAGCAGCACCTGGACAGAATCCTACGAGCAGTACTTC
TRBV19	-	TRBD1	TRBJ2-6	CASSDRLNRGQGANVLTF	TGTGCCAGTAGTGACCGACTTAACAGGGGGCAAGGGGCCAACGTCCTGACTTTC
TRBV5-1	-	TRBD1	TRBJ1-4	CASSWNPGQGNEKLFF	TGCGCCAGCAGCTGGAACCCGGGACAGGGGAATGAAAAACTGTTTTTT
TRBV20-1	many	TRBD1	TRBJ1-5	CSARTGVQPQHF	TGCAGTGCTCGGACAGGGGTCCAGCCCCAGCATTTT
TRBV24-1	-	TRBD1	TRBJ1-2	CATSDPGTGNTANYGYTF	TGTGCCACCAGTGATCCCGGGACAGGGAACACCGCTAACTATGGCTACACCTTC
TRBV14	-	TRBD1	TRBJ2-5	CASSRWGDRGFHYF	TGTGCCAGCAGCCGGTGGGGAGACAGGGGCTTCCACTACTTC
TRBV10-2	-	TRBD2	TRBJ2-5	CASKKRGTQETQYF	TGCGCCAGCAAAAAGCGGGGAACCCAAGAGACCCAGTACTTC
TRBV6-5	-	-	TRBJ1-5	CASSTGGRKDQPQHF	TGTGCCAGCAGTACCGGGGGCAGGAAGGATCAGCCCCAGCATTTT
TRBV7-2	many	TRBD1	TRBJ1-6	CASSSRDSYNSPLHF	TGTGCCAGCAGCTCCCGGGACAGTTATAATTCACCCCTCCACTTT
TRBV7-2	many	-	TRBJ2-7	CASSLTQRTDLYEQYF	TGTGCCAGCAGCTTAACCCAACGGACAGACCTCTACGAGCAGTACTTC
TRBV29-1	many	-	TRBJ1-1	CSVATGSPEAFF	TGCAGCGTCGCCACAGGTAGCCCTGAAGCTTTCTTT
TRBV30	few	-	TRBJ1-2	CAWSGNYGYTF	TGTGCCTGGAGTGGTAACTATGGCTACACCTTC
TRBV5-5	-	TRBD1	TRBJ2-7	CASSFEGQIYEQYF	TGTGCCAGCAGCTTTGAGGGACAGATATACGAGCAGTACTTC
TRBV29-1	many	-	TRBJ2-7	CSVEDFSETRYEQYF	TGCAGCGTTGAAGATTTTTCAGAAACTCGCTACGAGCAGTACTTC
TRBV7-9	many	-	TRBJ1-1	CASSTQRENTEAFF	TGTGCCAGCAGCACACAGAGGGAGAACACTGAAGCTTTCTTT
TRBV24-1	-	-	TRBJ2-5	CATSAGTGLETQYF	TGTGCCACCAGCGCCGGGACCGGGTTGGAGACCCAGTACTTC
TRBV6-6	-	-	TRBJ2-7	CASSRGDLEQYF	TGTGCCAGCAGTAGAGGAGACCTGGAGCAGTACTTC
TRBV6-6	once	TRBD1	TRBJ1-6	CASSGTGMAPLHF	TGTGCCAGCAGTGGGACAGGGATGGCACCCCTCCACTTT
TRBV15	-	-	TRBJ2-5	CATSVKRINQPQYF	TGTGCCACCAGCGTCAAACGGATCAATCAGCCCCAGTACTTC
TRBV29-1	many	TRBD1	TRBJ1-1	CSGRTGPAEAFF	TGCAGCGGAAGGACAGGGCCTGCTGAAGCTTTCTTT
TRBV2	-	-	TRBJ1-5	CASSAQGGFEPQHF	TGTGCCAGCAGTGCGCAGGGCGGATTTGAGCCCCAGCATTTT
TRBV6-6	-	-	TRBJ2-2	CASSPTWDGPGELFF	TGTGCCAGCAGTCCAACCTGGGACGGACCCGGGGAGCTGTTTTTT
TRBV10-3	many	-	TRBJ1-4	CAISESWTATNEKLFF	TGTGCCATCAGTGAGTCTTGGACCGCTACTAATGAAAAACTGTTTTTT
TRBV10-3	-	-	TRBJ2-7	CAILRGDYEQYF	TGTGCCATCCTCAGGGGGGACTACGAGCAGTACTTC
TRBV7-8	many	-	TRBJ1-1	CASSLVGHTNTEAFF	TGTGCCAGCAGCTTAGTGGGCCACACTAACACTGAAGCTTTCTTT
TRBV10-2	few	-	TRBJ2-5	CASSELVAKETQYF	TGCGCCAGCAGTGAGTTGGTGGCTAAAGAGACCCAGTACTTC
TRBV7-8	many	-	TRBJ1-1	CASSFTNTEAFF	TGTGCCAGCAGCTTTACGAACACTGAAGCTTTCTTT